Presented here are 27 T cell receptor beta chains from one specimen sequenced in a study of cytomegalovirus exposure and HLA in healthy donors. Primers for the PCR totalled 60 Vbeta and 13 Jbeta. Profiled with immunoSEQ multiplex PCR; TCRdb holds only in-frame clones, not every one. Among 140,000 or so clones, roughly 80% were seen once, and the ten largest hold around 4.5%. Sequencing was performed on PBMCs. All receptors come from a woman between 40 and 50 years old in good health and CMV-seropositive.

This clone was seen only once. The rearrangement uses TRBV7-2 and TRBJ1-2; D ambiguous. V lost 1 base and J 7 bases, leaving 10 bases between the germline ends. The germline gives CDR1 SGHTA, CDR2 FQGNSA. The CDR3 runs to 13 residues. CDR3 in amino acids: CASSLVDWFGYTF. The CDR3 bases are TGTGCCAGCAGCTTAGTAGATTGGTTTGGCTACACCTTC.

CDR3 protein: CASSFGVTGGSGANVLTF. CDR3 coding DNA: TGTGCCAGCAGCTTTGGCGTGACAGGGGGATCTGGGGCCAACGTCCTGACTTTC. V is TRBV5-5 and J is TRBJ2-6; 9 nucleotides align to TRBD1. The germline gives CDR1 SGHKS, CDR2 YYEKEE (reference sequence). This CDR3 comprises 18 residues. V lost 2 bases to trimming and J lost 1 base; unmatched junction nucleotides: 7.

The chain couples TRBV9 to TRBJ2-1, with TRBD2 matching 8 bases. The germline V gene encodes CDR1 SGDLS and CDR2 YYNGEE. The CDR3 length is 15 residues. V dropped 3 bases and J dropped 4; count of bases not matched to a gene: 6. The CDR3 region has the DNA TGTGCCAGCAGCGCCGAGACTAGCGCATACAATGAGCAGTTCTTC. This encodes CASSAETSAYNEQFF.

The chain couples TRBV30 to TRBJ2-7, with TRBD2 identical over 10 bases. The CDR3 is 14 residues long. CDR1 GTSNPN and CDR2 SVGIG come from the germline V gene (reference sequence). Trimming took 2 bases from V and 3 from J; bases not matched to a gene: 4. CDR3 sequence reads: CAWSPGTSVYEQYF. As DNA, the CDR3 is TGTGCCTGGAGTCCTGGGACTAGCGTCTACGAGCAGTACTTC.

The V and J genes are TRBV7-8 and TRBJ2-3; TRBD1 aligns across 8 bases. The ends lost 6 bases at V and 1 base at J; junction bases unmatched: 9. Germline V gives CDR1 SGHVS, CDR2 FQNEAQ. This CDR3 has 16 amino acids. The CDR3 nucleotides read TGTGCCAGCAGAAAGGTCGCGGGACAGGGCACAGATACGCAGTATTTT. This codes for CASRKVAGQGTDTQYF.

The chain joins TRBV19 to TRBJ1-6, with D uncertain. Germline V gene lookup returns CDR1 LNHDA and CDR2 SQIVND (reference sequence). V shed 6 bases and J shed 13 bases, with 25 bases lying between them. The CDR3 extends over 16 amino acids. CDR3 nucleotide sequence: TGTGCCAGTAGGAAGGGAGGTGTTTCTCCATCAACCCCCCTCCACTTT. Translated, it gives CASRKGGVSPSTPLHF.

V gene TRBV15 combines with J gene TRBJ2-3; 12 bases align to TRBD2. Trimming cost V 1 base and J 4 bases; bases outside gene matches: 15. CDR3 length: 20 amino acids. Germline assignment: CDR1 LNHNV and CDR2 YYDKDF (reference sequence). The CDR3 spells CATSRGYRDLAGGPADTQYF. The CDR3 bases are TGTGCCACCAGCAGAGGGTACAGGGACCTAGCGGGAGGGCCAGCAGATACGCAGTATTTT.

This chain connects TRBV15 to TRBJ2-1, with TRBD2 matching 7 bases. The CDR3 covers 13 residues. CDR1 LNHNV and CDR2 YYDKDF come from the germline V gene (reference sequence). J was trimmed by 10 bases and V by 3 bases; bases with no gene match: 6. The chain's CDR3 is CATSRGGVGEQFF. The DNA of the CDR3 is TGTGCCACCAGCAGGGGGGGGGTCGGGGAGCAGTTCTTC.

The V call is TRBV7-3, the J call TRBJ2-1, with unresolved D. The CDR3 length is 13 residues. The V and J ends lost 1 base and 7 bases respectively, with 8 bases between them. Germline CDR1 reads SGHTA; CDR2 reads FQGTGA. In nucleotides, the CDR3 is TGTGCCAGCAGCTTAAGTCAGGAAAATGAGCAGTTCTTC. Translating gives CASSLSQENEQFF.

The chain is built from TRBV11-2 and TRBJ2-7; D is unclear. Germline V gene sequence: CDR1 SGHAT, CDR2 FQNNGV. CDR3 length equals 11 residues. The V gene lost 5 bases and the J gene lost 3 bases, with 5 bases spanning the gap. This chain's CDR3 is CASSPSYEQYF. DNA of the CDR3: TGTGCCAGCAGCCCCAGCTACGAGCAGTACTTC.

This chain uses TRBV12-2 with TRBJ2-2; the listed D gene, TRBD2, was not tested against the DNA. TRBV12-2 has pseudogene status. The CDR3 loop spans 16 amino acids. The CDR3 protein is CASRLAWRGSTGELFF. In nucleotides, the CDR3 is TGTGCAAGTCGCTTAGCGTGGAGGGGAAGCACCGGGGAGCTGTTTTTT.

CDR3 coding DNA: TGTGCCAGCAGCGCCCCGGGACTAGCTACAGGTGAGCAGTTCTTC. It yields the protein CASSAPGLATGEQFF. The J gene is TRBJ2-1, the V gene TRBV7-3, with 9 positions matching TRBD2. J was trimmed by 9 bases and V by 5 bases; bases with no gene match: 11. CDR3 length equals 15 residues. CDR1 is SGHTA, CDR2 FQGTGA, per germline.

The rearrangement links TRBV19 to TRBJ1-3; no definite D call. The CDR3 contains 13 residues. CDR1 and CDR2 from the germline V gene are LNHDA and SQIVND (reference sequence). Trimming stripped 6 bases from V and 0 bases from J, with 6 bases between. CDR3 DNA: TGTGCCAGTAGACAAGTCTCTGGAAACACCATATATTTT. Translation: CASRQVSGNTIYF.

This chain links TRBV12-5 with TRBJ1-5; D possibly corresponds to TRBD1 (6 bases). The V end lost 1 base, the J end lost 7 bases, and 8 bases lay between the germline ends. The CDR3 totals 13 residues. CDR1 and CDR2 from the germline V gene are LGHNT and FRNRAP. The CDR3 DNA reads TGTGCTAGTGGTTTGGAGGGGGACCAGCCCCAGCATTTT. Protein product: CASGLEGDQPQHF.

The genes are TRBV4-2 and TRBJ1-5; D remains unclear. Per the germline V gene, CDR1 is LGHNA and CDR2 is YNFKEQ. The CDR3 sequence is 14 residues long. V lost 0 bases, J lost 9 bases, and 12 bases lay in between. The CDR3 reads CASSQDLGAGPQHF. The CDR3, as DNA: TGTGCCAGCAGCCAAGACCTAGGTGCTGGGCCCCAGCATTTT.

The chain recombines TRBV5-4 with TRBJ2-2, with 11 bases identical to TRBD2. CDR3 size: 17 residues. Germline V gives CDR1 SGHNT, CDR2 YYREEE (reference sequence). V was pared by 4 bases and J by 0 bases, with 5 bases of the junction left unmatched. DNA for the CDR3: TGTGCCAGCAGCATCTCTAGCGGGGGGACGAACACCGGGGAGCTGTTTTTT. Protein sequence: CASSISSGGTNTGELFF.

The sample holds one count of this clone. This chain connects TRBV14 to TRBJ2-5; 10 bases fit TRBD2. This CDR3 spans 17 amino acids. V was pared by 2 bases and J by 11 bases, with 17 bases of the junction left unmatched. Germline assignment: CDR1 SGHDN and CDR2 FVKESK. Here the CDR3 reads CASSQRVASGGLVEQYF. The CDR3 nucleotides read TGTGCCAGCAGCCAAAGGGTCGCTAGCGGGGGCCTTGTTGAGCAGTACTTC.

The rearrangement uses TRBV28 and TRBJ2-7, with 8 bases matching TRBD2. Germline values: CDR1 MDHEN, CDR2 SYDVKM. V gave up 4 bases and J gave up 5 bases; unmatched junction bases: 16. The CDR3 loop spans 17 amino acids. CDR3 in amino acids: CASSSWEGSGRGDEQYF. The CDR3, as DNA: TGTGCCAGCAGTTCATGGGAGGGGAGCGGGAGAGGTGACGAGCAGTACTTC.

V usage is TRBV10-3 and J usage is TRBJ1-4, with TRBD1 matching 7 bases. The CDR3 extends over 15 amino acids. J lost 7 bases, V lost 2 bases, and 7 bases had no gene match. Germline V gene lookup returns CDR1 ENHRY and CDR2 SYGVKD. The CDR3 here is CAISEAPGGLEKLFF. Written as DNA, the CDR3 is TGTGCCATCAGTGAGGCCCCAGGGGGGCTTGAAAAACTGTTTTTT.

V and J are TRBV7-2 and TRBJ1-3; D is uncertain. Germline CDR1 reads SGHTA; CDR2 reads FQGNSA. V lost 2 bases and J 0 bases, leaving 8 bases between the germline ends. This CDR3 is built from 15 residues. This CDR3 is CASSLYLFSGNTIYF. CDR3 in DNA: TGTGCCAGCAGCTTATATCTGTTCTCTGGAAACACCATATATTTT.

In this sample, this clone turned up once. CDR3 residues: CASSLPGTGKPEQYF. In nucleotides, the CDR3 is TGTGCCAGCAGTCTACCTGGGACAGGCAAGCCCGAGCAGTACTTC. The rearrangement uses TRBV28 and TRBJ2-7, with 8 bases fitting TRBD1. The J segment lost 6 bases and the V segment lost 5 bases, leaving 12 bases of the junction unmatched. From germline, CDR1 is MDHEN and CDR2 SYDVKM. This CDR3 is 15 amino acids long.

The genes are TRBV9 and TRBJ2-3, with 10 positions matching TRBD2. Germline V gene lookup returns CDR1 SGDLS and CDR2 YYNGEE. This CDR3 spans 17 amino acids. V dropped 2 bases and J dropped 3; count of bases not matched to a gene: 9. CDR3 loop: CASSVRSGGAVTDTQYF. The CDR3 region has the DNA TGTGCCAGCAGCGTCAGGAGCGGGGGGGCTGTAACAGATACGCAGTATTTT. The whole variable domain, remainder taken from reference TRBV9 and TRBJ2-3, is DSGVTQTPKHLITATGQRVTLRCSPRSGDLSVYWYQQSLDQGLQFLIQYYNGEERAKGNILERFSAQQFPDLHSELNLSSLELGDSALYFCASSVRSGGAVTDTQYFGPGTRLTVL.

This chain uses TRBV7-6 with TRBJ2-7; 12 bases align to TRBD1. The CDR3 is made up of 15 amino acids. After removal of 5 bases from V and 2 bases from J, the junction contained 4 bases not matched to a gene. CDR1 and CDR2 from the germline V gene are SGHVS and FNYEAQ. CDR3 residues: CASSGGTGGPYEQYF. The CDR3 bases are TGTGCCAGCAGCGGAGGGACAGGGGGCCCCTACGAGCAGTACTTC.

The genes are TRBV19 and TRBJ2-2; the match to TRBD2 covers 11 bases. This CDR3 region has 17 residues. CDR1 and CDR2 from the germline V gene are LNHDA and SQIVND (reference sequence). V shed 7 bases, J shed 2 bases, and the junction held 9 bases outside the gene matches. The CDR3 sequence is CASTPQGLAENTGELFF. As DNA, the CDR3 is TGTGCCAGTACCCCACAGGGACTAGCGGAAAACACCGGGGAGCTGTTTTTT.

This clone appeared a few times. This chain links TRBV2 with TRBJ2-3; tentative D call: TRBD2 (5 bases). Trimming pared 7 bases from V and 3 bases from J, leaving 11 bases between. The CDR3 runs to 13 residues. Germline values: CDR1 SNHLY, CDR2 FYNNEI. The CDR3 reads CASTERRTDTQYF. Here the CDR3 DNA reads TGTGCCAGCACCGAAAGGAGGACAGATACGCAGTATTTT. The full variable domain, rest sourced from reference TRBV2 and TRBJ2-3, is EPEVTQTPSHQVTQMGQEVILRCVPISNHLYFYWYRQILGQKVEFLVSFYNNEISEKSEIFDDQFSVERPDGSNFTLKIRSTKLEDSAMYFCASTERRTDTQYFGPGTRLTVL.

The chain carries TRBV7-2 and TRBJ2-7; D possibly corresponds to TRBD2 (6 bases). This CDR3 spans 16 amino acids. The V end lost 1 base, the J end lost 4 bases, and 17 bases lay between the germline ends. The germline gives CDR1 SGHTA, CDR2 FQGNSA. As DNA, the CDR3 is TGTGCCAGCAGCTTAGAATCCGGGGGAAGTAGTTACGAGCAGTACTTC. Translated: CASSLESGGSSYEQYF.

V and J are TRBV27 and TRBJ2-7, with D possibly being TRBD2 (8 bases). Germline loops: CDR1 MNHEY, CDR2 SMNVEV (reference sequence). The CDR3 is 18 residues long. V was trimmed by 6 bases and J by 2 bases, leaving 26 bases between them. The CDR3 bases are TGTGCCAGCAGCCTCCACGGGACAGTTAGCGGGATGCCCTACGAGCAGTACTTC. This encodes CASSLHGTVSGMPYEQYF.